The 14 T cell receptor beta chains in this list originate from one sample, sequenced in a study of cytomegalovirus exposure and HLA in healthy donors. PCR used 60 Vbeta primers and 13 Jbeta primers. This table comes from immunoSEQ multiplex PCR, and its TCRdb copy is limited to in-frame clones, with some not included. The sample lists approximately 140,000 clones, 55% to 70% occurring once. The sample comprised PBMCs. The source of these receptors is a woman aged 55 to 70 in good health and CMV-seropositive.

V usage is TRBV5-1 and J usage is TRBJ2-5; 9 bases line up with TRBD1. Trimming took 3 bases from V and 5 from J; bases not matched to a gene: 8. Germline-derived CDR1 and CDR2 are SGHRS and YFSETQ. The CDR3 sequence is 15 residues long. Written as DNA, the CDR3 is TGCGCCAGCAGCTATGGACAGGGGTCTGCGGAGACCCAGTACTTC. Its protein is CASSYGQGSAETQYF. Drawing the rest from reference TRBV5-1 and TRBJ2-5, the complete variable domain is KAGVTQTPRYLIKTRGQQVTLSCSPISGHRSVSWYQQTPGQGLQFLFEYFSETQRNKGNFPGRFSGRQFSNSRSEMNVSTLELGDSALYLCASSYGQGSAETQYFGPGTRLLVL.

This clone was observed a single time. The rearrangement links TRBV28 to TRBJ2-7, with 9 bases lining up with TRBD1. Germline trimming cut 5 bases from V and 9 bases from J; bases unmatched to any gene: 14. Germline CDR1 MDHEN, CDR2 SYDVKM. CDR3 length: 15 amino acids. CDR3 DNA sequence: TGTGCCAGCAGTCCTCGGACAGGGGCCCGACCGGGGCAGTACTTC. Translation: CASSPRTGARPGQYF.

The chain's CDR3 is CASSLRGLNTEAFF. CDR3 bases: TGTGCCAGCAGCTTACGGGGATTGAACACTGAAGCTTTCTTT. The V and J genes are TRBV7-2 and TRBJ1-1, with D uncertain. The germline CDR1 and CDR2 sequences are SGHTA and FQGNSA. This CDR3 has 14 amino acids. The V gene lost 2 bases and the J gene lost 0 bases, with 7 bases spanning the gap.

The chain joins TRBV27 to TRBJ2-1; 7 positions match TRBD2. CDR1 is MNHEY and CDR2 is SMNVEV in the germline V gene (reference sequence). This CDR3 comprises 13 residues. V was pared by 8 bases and J by 6 bases, with 7 bases of the junction left unmatched. Here the CDR3 DNA reads TGTGCCAGCGGGGGGGAGGGCCGCAATGAGCAGTTCTTC. Translation gives CASGGEGRNEQFF.

In its sample, this clone was seen a few times. The chain recombines TRBV4-1 with TRBJ1-4; D is possibly TRBD1 (6 bases). V gave up 4 bases and J gave up 2 bases, with 8 bases separating them. The CDR3 sequence is 14 residues long. The germline V gene has CDR1 MGHRA and CDR2 YSYEKL. Here the CDR3 reads CASSPTGTNEKLFF. CDR3 DNA: TGCGCCAGCAGCCCCACAGGGACTAATGAAAAACTGTTTTTT.

The chain has TRBV7-6 and TRBJ2-5; 9 bases align to TRBD2. CDR1 is SGHVS and CDR2 is FNYEAQ in the germline V gene. V shed 2 bases and J 5 bases; nucleotides not matched to a gene: 9. The CDR3 spans 16 residues. In DNA, the CDR3 is TGTGCCAGCAGCTTAATTCTGGCGGGAGGGGGGGAGACCCAGTACTTC. Translation gives CASSLILAGGGETQYF.

The chain joins TRBV25-1 to TRBJ2-2, with no clear D. The CDR3 is 12 amino acids. Germline assignment: CDR1 MGHDK and CDR2 SYGVNS. The V end lost 3 bases, the J end lost 4 bases, and 3 bases lay between the germline ends. CDR3 nucleotides: TGTGCCAGCAGTGACGTCACCGGGGAGCTGTTTTTT. This translates into CASSDVTGELFF.

This clone was recorded once. The J gene is TRBJ2-7, the V gene TRBV5-1, with 8 bases lining up with TRBD2. Germline CDR1 reads SGHRS; CDR2 reads YFSETQ. This CDR3 region has 14 residues. J gave up 3 bases and V 4 bases, and 6 bases lay outside the gene matches. CDR3 DNA sequence: TGCGCCAGCAGCCCCGGGACTAGTCTCTACGAGCAGTACTTC. Encoded protein: CASSPGTSLYEQYF. Complete variable domain (other parts from reference TRBV5-1 and TRBJ2-7): KAGVTQTPRYLIKTRGQQVTLSCSPISGHRSVSWYQQTPGQGLQFLFEYFSETQRNKGNFPGRFSGRQFSNSRSEMNVSTLELGDSALYLCASSPGTSLYEQYFGPGTRLTVT.

The V and J genes are TRBV15 and TRBJ2-7, with D perhaps matching TRBD1 (5 bases). This CDR3 region has 16 residues. V was pared by 7 bases and J by 0 bases, with 19 bases between. From germline, CDR1 is LNHNV and CDR2 YYDKDF (reference sequence). CDR3 region: CATTQRSLDNSYEQYF. The CDR3 region has the DNA TGTGCCACCACCCAAAGGAGTTTGGACAACTCCTACGAGCAGTACTTC.

V is TRBV7-2 and J is TRBJ1-2; no reliable D call. Per germline, CDR1 SGHTA and CDR2 FQGNSA. Trimming stripped 5 bases from V and 5 bases from J, with 9 bases between. CDR3 length: 12 amino acids. CDR3 sequence reads: CASSKREYGYTF. The CDR3 DNA sequence: TGTGCCAGCAGCAAACGGGAGTATGGCTACACCTTC.

V is TRBV11-2 and J is TRBJ1-2; D gene uncertain. The CDR3 has 13 amino acids. Trimming left V 4 bases short and J 4 bases short, with 10 bases between. Germline values: CDR1 SGHAT, CDR2 FQNNGV. CDR3 in amino acids: CASSSEGVYGYTF. The DNA of the CDR3 is TGTGCCAGCAGCTCCGAGGGAGTCTATGGCTACACCTTC.

A few counts support this clone. This chain joins TRBV5-4 and TRBJ1-3; no definite D call. The CDR3 runs 16 residues. Germline values: CDR1 SGHNT, CDR2 YYREEE (reference sequence). The ends were cut back, 4 bases at V and 0 bases at J, with 14 bases in the middle. CDR3 DNA: TGTGCCAGCAGCCGAGGAGGGATTGACTCTGGAAACACCATATATTTT. Its translation: CASSRGGIDSGNTIYF.

The gene calls are TRBV10-3 and TRBJ2-7, with TRBD1 identical over 9 bases. Germline lookup yields CDR1 ENHRY and CDR2 SYGVKD. J gave up 1 base and V 6 bases, and 4 bases lay outside the gene matches. This CDR3 contains 14 residues. The CDR3 DNA is TGTGCCATCAGGACCGGGACAGGGTCCTACGAGCAGTACTTC. Amino acid sequence: CAIRTGTGSYEQYF.

The chain uses TRBV7-9 and TRBJ2-1; a weak D match, TRBD1 (6 bases). CDR1 SEHNR and CDR2 FQNEAQ come from the germline V gene (reference sequence). V dropped 4 bases and J dropped 1 base, with 8 bases sitting between them. This CDR3 has 14 residues. CDR3 nucleotides: TGTGCCAGCAGCTCCACAGGGTCCTACAATGAGCAGTTCTTC. This sequence encodes CASSSTGSYNEQFF.